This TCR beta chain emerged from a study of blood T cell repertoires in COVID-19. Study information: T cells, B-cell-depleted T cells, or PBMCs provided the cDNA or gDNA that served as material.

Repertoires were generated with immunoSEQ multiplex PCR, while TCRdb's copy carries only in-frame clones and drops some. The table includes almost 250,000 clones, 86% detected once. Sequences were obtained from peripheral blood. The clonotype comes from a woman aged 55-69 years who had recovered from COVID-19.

The CDR3 nucleotides read TGTGCCAGCAGCTTGAATAAGCGGGGGCTCTCCTACAATGAGCAGTTCTTC. It specifies CASSLNKRGLSYNEQFF. The chain couples TRBV5-6 to TRBJ2-1, with TRBD2 matching 8 bases. The CDR3 extends over 17 amino acids. Germline CDR1 is SGHDT and CDR2 is YYEEEE. The V segment lost 1 base and the J segment 0 bases; nucleotides outside the gene matches: 6.